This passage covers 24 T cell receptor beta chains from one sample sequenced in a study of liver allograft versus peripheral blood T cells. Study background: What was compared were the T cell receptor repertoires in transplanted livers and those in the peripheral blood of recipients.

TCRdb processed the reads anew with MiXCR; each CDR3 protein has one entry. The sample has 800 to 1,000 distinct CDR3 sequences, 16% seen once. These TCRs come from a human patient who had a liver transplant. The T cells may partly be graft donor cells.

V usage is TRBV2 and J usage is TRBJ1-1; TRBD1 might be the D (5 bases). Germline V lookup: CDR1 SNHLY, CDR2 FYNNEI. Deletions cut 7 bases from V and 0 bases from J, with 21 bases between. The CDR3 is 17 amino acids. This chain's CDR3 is CASTALEGATMNTEAFF. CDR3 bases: TGTGCCAGCACCGCTTTGGAAGGGGCGACCATGAACACTGAAGCTTTCTTT.

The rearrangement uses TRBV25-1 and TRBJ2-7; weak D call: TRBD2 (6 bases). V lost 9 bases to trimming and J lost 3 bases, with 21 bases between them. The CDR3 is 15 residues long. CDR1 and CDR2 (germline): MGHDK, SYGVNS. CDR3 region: CASPWAGLRNYEQYF. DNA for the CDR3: TGTGCCAGTCCTTGGGCGGGACTCAGAAACTACGAGCAGTACTTC.

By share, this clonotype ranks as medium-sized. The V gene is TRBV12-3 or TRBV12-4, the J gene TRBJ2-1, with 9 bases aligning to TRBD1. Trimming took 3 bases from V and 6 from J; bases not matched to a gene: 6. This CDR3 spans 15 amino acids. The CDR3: CASSFPGTGRNEQFF. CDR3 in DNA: TGTGCCAGCAGTTTCCCCGGGACAGGGCGCAATGAGCAGTTCTTC.

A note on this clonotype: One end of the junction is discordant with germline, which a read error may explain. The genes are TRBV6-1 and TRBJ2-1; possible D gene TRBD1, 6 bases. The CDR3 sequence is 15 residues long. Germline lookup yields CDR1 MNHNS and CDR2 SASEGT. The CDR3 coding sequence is TGTACCAGCAGGTTTAGGACAGTCTCCTACAATGAGCAGTTCTTC. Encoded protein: CTSRFRTVSYNEQFF.

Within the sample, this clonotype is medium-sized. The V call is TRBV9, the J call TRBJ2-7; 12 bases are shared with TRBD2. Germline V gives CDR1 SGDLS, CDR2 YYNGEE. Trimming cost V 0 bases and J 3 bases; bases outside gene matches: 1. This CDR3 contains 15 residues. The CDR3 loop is CASSVGGLAGYEQYF. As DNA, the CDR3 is TGTGCCAGCAGCGTAGGGGGACTAGCGGGCTACGAGCAGTACTTC.

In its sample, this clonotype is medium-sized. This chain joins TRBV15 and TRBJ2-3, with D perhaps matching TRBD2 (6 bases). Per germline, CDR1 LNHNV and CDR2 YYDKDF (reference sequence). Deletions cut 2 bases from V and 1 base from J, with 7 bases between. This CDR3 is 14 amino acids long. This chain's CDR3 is CATSRRLGTDTQYF. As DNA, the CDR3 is TGTGCCACCAGCAGACGACTAGGCACAGATACGCAGTATTTT.

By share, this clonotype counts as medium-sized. The CDR3 here is CASSITGLNTEAFF. As DNA, the CDR3 is TGTGCCAGCAGCATCACAGGGCTGAACACTGAAGCTTTCTTT. The chain combines TRBV7-2 with TRBJ1-1; D might be TRBD1 (6 bases). CDR1 SGHTA and CDR2 FQGNSA come from the germline V gene. The CDR3 is 14 residues long. V lost 5 bases, J lost 0 bases, and 10 bases lay in between.

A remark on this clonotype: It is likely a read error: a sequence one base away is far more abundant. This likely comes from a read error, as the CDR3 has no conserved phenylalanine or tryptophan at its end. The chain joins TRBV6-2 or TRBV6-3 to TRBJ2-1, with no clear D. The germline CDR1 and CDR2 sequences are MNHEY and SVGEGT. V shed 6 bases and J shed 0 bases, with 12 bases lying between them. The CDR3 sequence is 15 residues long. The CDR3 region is CASRFRAVSYNEQFL. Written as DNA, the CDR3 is TGTGCCAGCAGGTTTAGGGCAGTCTCCTACAATGAGCAGTTCCTC.

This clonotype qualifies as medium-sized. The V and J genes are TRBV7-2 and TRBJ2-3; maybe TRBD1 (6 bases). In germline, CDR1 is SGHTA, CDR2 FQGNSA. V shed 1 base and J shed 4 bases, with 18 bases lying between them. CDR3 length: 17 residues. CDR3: CASSLVPGHLGPDTQYF. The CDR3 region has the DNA TGTGCCAGCAGCTTAGTTCCGGGACATCTGGGCCCAGATACGCAGTATTTT.

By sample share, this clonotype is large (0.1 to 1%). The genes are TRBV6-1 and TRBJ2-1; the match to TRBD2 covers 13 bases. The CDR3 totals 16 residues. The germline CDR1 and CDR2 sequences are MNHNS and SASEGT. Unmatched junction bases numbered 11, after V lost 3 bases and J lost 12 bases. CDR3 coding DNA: TGTGCCAGCAGTGAGAGACCGGGACTAGCGGGAAGTGGGCAGTTCTTC. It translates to CASSERPGLAGSGQFF.

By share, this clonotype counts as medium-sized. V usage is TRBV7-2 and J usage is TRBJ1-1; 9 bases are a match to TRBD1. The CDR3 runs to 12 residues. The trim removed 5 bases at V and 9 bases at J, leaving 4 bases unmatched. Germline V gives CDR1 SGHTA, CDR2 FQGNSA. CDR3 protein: CASSADRGKAFF. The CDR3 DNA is TGTGCCAGCAGCGCTGACAGGGGGAAAGCTTTCTTT.

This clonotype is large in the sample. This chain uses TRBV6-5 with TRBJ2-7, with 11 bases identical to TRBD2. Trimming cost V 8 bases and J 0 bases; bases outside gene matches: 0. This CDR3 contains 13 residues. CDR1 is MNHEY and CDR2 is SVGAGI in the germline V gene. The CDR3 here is CASGTSGSYEQYF. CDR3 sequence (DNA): TGTGCCAGCGGGACTAGCGGCTCCTACGAGCAGTACTTC.

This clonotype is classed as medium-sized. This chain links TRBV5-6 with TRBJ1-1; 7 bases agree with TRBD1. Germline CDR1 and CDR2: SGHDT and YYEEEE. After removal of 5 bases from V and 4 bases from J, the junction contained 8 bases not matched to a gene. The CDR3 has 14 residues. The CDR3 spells CASRRQGRGTEAFF. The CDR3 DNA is TGTGCCAGCAGGCGACAGGGTAGAGGCACTGAAGCTTTCTTT.

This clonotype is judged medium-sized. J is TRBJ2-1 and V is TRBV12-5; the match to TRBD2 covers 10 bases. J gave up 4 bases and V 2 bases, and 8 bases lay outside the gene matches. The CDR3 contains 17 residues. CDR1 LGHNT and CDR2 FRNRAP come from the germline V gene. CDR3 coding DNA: TGTGCTAGTGGTTTGCCAAAGACTAGCGGGTTGTACAATGAGCAGTTCTTC. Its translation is CASGLPKTSGLYNEQFF.

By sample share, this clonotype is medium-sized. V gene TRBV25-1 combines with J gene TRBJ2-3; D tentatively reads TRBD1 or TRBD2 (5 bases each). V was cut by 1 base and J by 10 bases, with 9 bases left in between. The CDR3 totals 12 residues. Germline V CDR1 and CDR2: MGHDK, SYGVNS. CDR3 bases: TGTGCCAGCAGTGAATTGGGGGTTGCGCAGTATTTT. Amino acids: CASSELGVAQYF.

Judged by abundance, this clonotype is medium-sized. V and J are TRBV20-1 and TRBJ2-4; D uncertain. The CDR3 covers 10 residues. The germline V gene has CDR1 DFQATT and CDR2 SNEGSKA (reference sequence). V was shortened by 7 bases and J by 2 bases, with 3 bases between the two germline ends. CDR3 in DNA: TGCAGTGTGCCCAAAAACATTCAGTACTTC. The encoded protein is CSVPKNIQYF.

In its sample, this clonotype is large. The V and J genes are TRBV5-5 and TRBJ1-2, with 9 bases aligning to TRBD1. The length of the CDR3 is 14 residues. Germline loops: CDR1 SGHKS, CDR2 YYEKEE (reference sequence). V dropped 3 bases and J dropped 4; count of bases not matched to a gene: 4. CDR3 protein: CASSSPGQGYGYTF. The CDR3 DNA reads TGTGCCAGCAGCTCCCCGGGACAGGGCTATGGCTACACCTTC.

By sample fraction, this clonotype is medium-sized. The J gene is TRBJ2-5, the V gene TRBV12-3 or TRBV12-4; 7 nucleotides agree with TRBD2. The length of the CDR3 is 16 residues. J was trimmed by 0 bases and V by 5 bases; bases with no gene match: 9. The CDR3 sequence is CASSTRLAWYQETQYF. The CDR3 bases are TGTGCCAGCAGTACCCGACTAGCCTGGTACCAAGAGACCCAGTACTTC.

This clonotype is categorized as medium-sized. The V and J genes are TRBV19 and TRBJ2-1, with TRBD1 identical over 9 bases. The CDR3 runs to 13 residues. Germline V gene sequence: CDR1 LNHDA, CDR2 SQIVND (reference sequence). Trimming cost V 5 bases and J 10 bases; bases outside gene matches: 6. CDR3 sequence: CASSVGQGSEQFF. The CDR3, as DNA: TGTGCCAGTAGTGTGGGACAGGGAAGCGAGCAGTTCTTC.

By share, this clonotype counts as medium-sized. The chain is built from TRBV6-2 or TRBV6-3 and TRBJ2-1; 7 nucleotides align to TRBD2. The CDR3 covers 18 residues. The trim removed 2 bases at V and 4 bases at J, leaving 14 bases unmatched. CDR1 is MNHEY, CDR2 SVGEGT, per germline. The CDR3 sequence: CASSYPRGSGPSYNEQFF. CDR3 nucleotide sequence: TGTGCCAGCAGTTACCCCCGGGGTAGCGGGCCGTCTTACAATGAGCAGTTCTTC.

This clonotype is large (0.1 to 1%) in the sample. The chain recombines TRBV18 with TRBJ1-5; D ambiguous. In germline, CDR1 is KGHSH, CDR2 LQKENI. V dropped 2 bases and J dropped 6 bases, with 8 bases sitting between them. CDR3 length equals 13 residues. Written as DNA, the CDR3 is TGTGCCAGCTCACCAACCCCCACTCAGCCCCAGCATTTT. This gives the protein CASSPTPTQPQHF.

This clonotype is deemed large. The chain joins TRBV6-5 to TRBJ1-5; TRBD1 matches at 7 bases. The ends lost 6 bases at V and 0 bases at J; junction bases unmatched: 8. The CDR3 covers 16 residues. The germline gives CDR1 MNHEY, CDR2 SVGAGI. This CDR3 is CASRAGTVDSNQPQHF. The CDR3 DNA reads TGTGCCAGCAGGGCCGGGACAGTTGATAGCAATCAGCCCCAGCATTTT.

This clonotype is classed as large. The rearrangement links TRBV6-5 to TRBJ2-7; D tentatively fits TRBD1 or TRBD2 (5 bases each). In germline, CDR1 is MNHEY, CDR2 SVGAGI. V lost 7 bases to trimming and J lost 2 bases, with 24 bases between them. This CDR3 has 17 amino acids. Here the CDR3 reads CASMGFVLGRNAYEQYF. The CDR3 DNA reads TGTGCCAGCATGGGGTTTGTGCTGGGACGGAACGCCTACGAGCAGTACTTC.

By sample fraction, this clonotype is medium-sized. The DNA for the CDR3 is TGTGCCAGTAGTATACAGCTATCCCAAGAGACCCAGTACTTC. Residues: CASSIQLSQETQYF. V gene TRBV19 combines with J gene TRBJ2-5; D is undetermined. CDR3 length: 14 amino acids. Germline lookup yields CDR1 LNHDA and CDR2 SQIVND (reference sequence). V was shortened by 2 bases and J by 1 base, with 8 bases between the two germline ends.